This T cell receptor beta chain was profiled in a study of blood T cell repertoires in COVID-19. Some clones are missing from TCRdb's copy, which holds only in-frame ones; the method was immunoSEQ multiplex PCR. The sample includes 200,000 to 300,000 clones, 70% to 90% of them seen just once. This sequence originates from a man aged 18 to 30 with active or convalescent COVID-19. Material for sequencing was peripheral blood.

CDR3 sequence reads: CASSYSGDTQYF. CDR3 nucleotide sequence: TGTGCCAGCAGTTACTCGGGCGATACGCAGTATTTT. The rearrangement uses TRBV6-5 and TRBJ2-3, with D uncertain. The germline gives CDR1 MNHEY, CDR2 SVGAGI. The CDR3 has 12 residues. The V gene lost 0 bases and the J gene lost 6 bases, with 4 bases spanning the gap.